This paragraph covers one T cell receptor beta chain sequence. Its matching antigen is unknown. This entry belongs to a study of shared clonotypes between healthy human individuals. CDR1 is SNHLY and CDR2 is FYNNEI in the germline V gene. This CDR3 is 13 amino acids long. V shed 4 bases and J shed 7 bases, with 11 bases lying between them. Data came from immunoSEQ multiplex PCR; TCRdb stores just in-frame clones and leaves some out. This sample carries under 2.5 million clones, around 92% of them seen once, and the ten largest clones take around 0.4%. The investigators split CD4+ cells into a CD45RA+ naive subset and a CD45RA-negative memory subset. Notes on the study in general: For naive CD4 cells, 4% to 6% of clonotypes were shared across a few donors.

This sequence originates from a man in his late teens or twenties in good health. Some clones in this sample may be carry-over from other donors' samples. Sequencing input: naive CD4+ T cells from PBMCs. Sample subset: CD45RA+ positively selected. The chain uses TRBV2 and TRBJ2-4; D is unresolved. The CDR3 reads CASSVLQENIQYF. For the CDR3, the DNA is TGTGCCAGCAGTGTTCTCCAGGAGAACATTCAGTACTTC.